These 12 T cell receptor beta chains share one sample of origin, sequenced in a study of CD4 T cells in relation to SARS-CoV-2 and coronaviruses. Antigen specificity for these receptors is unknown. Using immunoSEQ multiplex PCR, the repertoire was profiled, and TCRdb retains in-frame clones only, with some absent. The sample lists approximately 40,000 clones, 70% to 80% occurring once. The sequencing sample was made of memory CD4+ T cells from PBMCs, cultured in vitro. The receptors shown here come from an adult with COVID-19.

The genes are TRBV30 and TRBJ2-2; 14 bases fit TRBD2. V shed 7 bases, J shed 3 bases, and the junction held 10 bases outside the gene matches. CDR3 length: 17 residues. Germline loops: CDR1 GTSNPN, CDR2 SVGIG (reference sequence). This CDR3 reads CASNRLAGGLYTGELFF. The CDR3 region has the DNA TGTGCCTCAAACAGACTAGCGGGAGGGCTATACACCGGGGAGCTGTTTTTT.

This CDR3 reads CASSLHRGSPHEQYF. CDR3 in DNA: TGTGCCAGCTCCCTTCACAGGGGGTCTCCCCACGAGCAGTACTTC. The rearrangement joins TRBV18 to TRBJ2-7; 8 bases are a match to TRBD1. Per the germline V gene, CDR1 is KGHSH and CDR2 is LQKENI. The CDR3 has 15 amino acids. V gave up 6 bases and J gave up 5 bases; unmatched junction bases: 12.

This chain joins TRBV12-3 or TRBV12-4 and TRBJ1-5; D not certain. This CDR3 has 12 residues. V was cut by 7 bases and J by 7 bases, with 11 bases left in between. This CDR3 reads CASTTHGQPQHF. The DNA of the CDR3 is TGTGCCAGCACCACCCACGGCCAGCCCCAGCATTTT.

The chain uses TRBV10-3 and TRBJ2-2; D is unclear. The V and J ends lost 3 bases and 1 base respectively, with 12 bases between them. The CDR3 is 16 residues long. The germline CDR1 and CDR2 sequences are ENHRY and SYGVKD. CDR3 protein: CAISEFSPGNTGELFF. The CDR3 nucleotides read TGTGCCATCAGTGAATTCAGCCCTGGGAACACCGGGGAGCTGTTTTTT.

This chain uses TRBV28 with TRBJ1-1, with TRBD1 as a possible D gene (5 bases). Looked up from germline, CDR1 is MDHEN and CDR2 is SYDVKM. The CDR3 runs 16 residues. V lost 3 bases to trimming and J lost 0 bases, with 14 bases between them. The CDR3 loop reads CASSLFQGGLNTEAFF. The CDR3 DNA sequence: TGTGCCAGCAGTTTGTTCCAGGGAGGTTTGAACACTGAAGCTTTCTTT.

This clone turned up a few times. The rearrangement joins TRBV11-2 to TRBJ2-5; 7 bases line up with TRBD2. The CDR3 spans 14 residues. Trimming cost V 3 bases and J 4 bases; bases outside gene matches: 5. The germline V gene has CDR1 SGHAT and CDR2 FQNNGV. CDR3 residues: CASSLGGVGETQYF. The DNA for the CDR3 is TGTGCCAGCAGCTTGGGGGGGGTCGGAGAGACCCAGTACTTC.

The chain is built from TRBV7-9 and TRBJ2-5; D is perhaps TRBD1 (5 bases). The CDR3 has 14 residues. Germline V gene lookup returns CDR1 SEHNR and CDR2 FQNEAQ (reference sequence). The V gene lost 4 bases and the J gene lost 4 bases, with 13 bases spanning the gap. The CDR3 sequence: CASSSTTQGETQYF. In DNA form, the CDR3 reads TGTGCCAGCAGCTCCACTACCCAGGGAGAGACCCAGTACTTC.

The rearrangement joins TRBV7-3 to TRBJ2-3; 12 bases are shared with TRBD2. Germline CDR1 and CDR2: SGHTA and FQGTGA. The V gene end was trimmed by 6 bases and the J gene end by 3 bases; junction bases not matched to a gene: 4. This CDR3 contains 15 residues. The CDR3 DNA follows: TGTGCCAGCAGTTTGACTAGCGGGAGAACAGATACGCAGTATTTT. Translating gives CASSLTSGRTDTQYF.

Written as DNA, the CDR3 is TGTGCCAGCACCCTATTTGGTTCTTTCGAGCAGTACTTC. Translated, it gives CASTLFGSFEQYF. The chain carries TRBV7-2 and TRBJ2-7; D not certain. Germline values: CDR1 SGHTA, CDR2 FQGNSA. V gave up 7 bases and J gave up 6 bases, with 16 bases separating them. The CDR3 length is 13 residues.

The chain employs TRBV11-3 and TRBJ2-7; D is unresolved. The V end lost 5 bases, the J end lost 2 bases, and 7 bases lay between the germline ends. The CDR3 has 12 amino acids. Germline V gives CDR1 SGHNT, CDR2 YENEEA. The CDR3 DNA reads TGTGCCAGCAGCCCCTGGACCTACGAGCAGTACTTC. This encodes CASSPWTYEQYF.

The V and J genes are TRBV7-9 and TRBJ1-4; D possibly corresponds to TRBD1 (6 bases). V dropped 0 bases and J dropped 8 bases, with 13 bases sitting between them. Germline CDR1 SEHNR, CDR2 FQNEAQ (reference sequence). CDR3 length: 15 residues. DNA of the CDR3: TGTGCCAGCAGCTTAGCTCAGACAGGAGCCGAAAAACTGTTTTTT. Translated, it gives CASSLAQTGAEKLFF.

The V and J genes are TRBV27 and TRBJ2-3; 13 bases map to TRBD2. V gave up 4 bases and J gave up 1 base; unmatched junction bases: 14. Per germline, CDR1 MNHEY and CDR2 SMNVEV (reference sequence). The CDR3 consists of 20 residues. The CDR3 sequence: CASSSGLAGAKRGGTDTQYF. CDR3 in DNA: TGTGCCAGCAGTTCCGGACTAGCGGGAGCTAAACGGGGTGGCACAGATACGCAGTATTTT.